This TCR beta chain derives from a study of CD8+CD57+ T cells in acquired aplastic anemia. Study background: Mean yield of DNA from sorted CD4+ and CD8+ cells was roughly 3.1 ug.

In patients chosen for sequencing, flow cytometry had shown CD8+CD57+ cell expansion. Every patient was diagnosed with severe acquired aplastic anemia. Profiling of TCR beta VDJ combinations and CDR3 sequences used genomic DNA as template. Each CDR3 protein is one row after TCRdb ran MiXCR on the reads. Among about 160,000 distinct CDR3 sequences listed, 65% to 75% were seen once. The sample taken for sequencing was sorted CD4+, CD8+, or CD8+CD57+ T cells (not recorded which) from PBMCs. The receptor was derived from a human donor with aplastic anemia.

CDR3 sequence: CASSFIGIAANEDRGDTQYF. CDR3 nucleotide sequence: TGTGCCAGCAGTTTTATCGGGATAGCGGCTAACGAGGACCGGGGAGATACGCAGTATTTT. The J gene is TRBJ2-3, the V gene TRBV27, with D perhaps TRBD2 (6 bases). V was cut by 3 bases and J by 5 bases, with 30 bases left in between. This CDR3 is 20 amino acids long. Germline V CDR1 and CDR2: MNHEY, SMNVEV (reference sequence).